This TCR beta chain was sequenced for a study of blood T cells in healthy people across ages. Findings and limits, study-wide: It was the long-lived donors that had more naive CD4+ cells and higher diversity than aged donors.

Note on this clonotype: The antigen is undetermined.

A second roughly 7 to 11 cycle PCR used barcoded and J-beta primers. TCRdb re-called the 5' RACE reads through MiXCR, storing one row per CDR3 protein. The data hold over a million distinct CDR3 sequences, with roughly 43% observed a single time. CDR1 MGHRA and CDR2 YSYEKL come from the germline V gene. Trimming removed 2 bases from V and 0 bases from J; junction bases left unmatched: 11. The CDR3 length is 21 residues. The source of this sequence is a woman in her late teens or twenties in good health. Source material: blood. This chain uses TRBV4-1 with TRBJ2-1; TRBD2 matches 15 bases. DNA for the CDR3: TGCGCCAGCAGCCAATTGTCGGGACTAGCGGGGGGCAGCAGCTCCTACAATGAGCAGTTCTTC. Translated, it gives CASSQLSGLAGGSSSYNEQFF.